This TCR beta chain was found in a study of technical replicates of blood from four donors. Some clones are missing from TCRdb's copy, which holds only in-frame ones; the method was immunoSEQ multiplex PCR. The sample carries under 90,000 clones, 85% to 95% recorded once. The CDR3 consists of 14 residues. CDR1 and CDR2 from the germline V gene are LNHNV and YYDKDF (reference sequence). V lost 2 bases, J lost 6 bases, and 5 bases stayed unmatched. The chain has TRBV15 and TRBJ2-3; 7 nucleotides line up with TRBD1. The sequencing sample was made of T cells isolated from PBMCs. The receptor's source is a human donor in good health. DNA for the CDR3: TGTGCCACCAGCAGAAACAGGGGTACGGATACGCAGTATTTT. Protein sequence: CATSRNRGTDTQYF.